The sequence of this TCR beta chain was determined in a study of blood T cell repertoires in COVID-19. The method was immunoSEQ multiplex PCR; TCRdb's version includes in-frame clones alone and lacks a portion of them. Seen here are fewer than 250,000 clones, less than 90% observed once, and the top ten hold around 1.1%. V was shortened by 7 bases and J by 1 base, with 11 bases between the two germline ends. CDR1 is LNHDA, CDR2 SQIVND, per germline (reference sequence). CDR3 size: 14 residues. This clone was recorded only once. The V and J genes are TRBV19 and TRBJ1-5; D is perhaps TRBD1 (6 bases). The sample taken for sequencing was peripheral blood. The receptor comes from a man in his thirties or forties with acute or convalescent COVID-19. CDR3 sequence reads: CASMHGQSNQPQHF. The CDR3 DNA reads as TGTGCCAGTATGCATGGACAGAGCAATCAGCCCCAGCATTTT.